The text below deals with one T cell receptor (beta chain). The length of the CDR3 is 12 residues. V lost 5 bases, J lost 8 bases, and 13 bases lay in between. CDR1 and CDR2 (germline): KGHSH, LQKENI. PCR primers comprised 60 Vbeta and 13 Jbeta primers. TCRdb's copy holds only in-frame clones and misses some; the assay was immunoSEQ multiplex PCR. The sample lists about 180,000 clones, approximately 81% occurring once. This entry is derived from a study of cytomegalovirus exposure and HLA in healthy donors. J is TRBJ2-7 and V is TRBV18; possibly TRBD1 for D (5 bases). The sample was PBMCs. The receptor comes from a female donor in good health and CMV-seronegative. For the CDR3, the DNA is TGTGCCAGCTCATCATCAGGGTCCCAGCAGTACTTC. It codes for CASSSSGSQQYF.